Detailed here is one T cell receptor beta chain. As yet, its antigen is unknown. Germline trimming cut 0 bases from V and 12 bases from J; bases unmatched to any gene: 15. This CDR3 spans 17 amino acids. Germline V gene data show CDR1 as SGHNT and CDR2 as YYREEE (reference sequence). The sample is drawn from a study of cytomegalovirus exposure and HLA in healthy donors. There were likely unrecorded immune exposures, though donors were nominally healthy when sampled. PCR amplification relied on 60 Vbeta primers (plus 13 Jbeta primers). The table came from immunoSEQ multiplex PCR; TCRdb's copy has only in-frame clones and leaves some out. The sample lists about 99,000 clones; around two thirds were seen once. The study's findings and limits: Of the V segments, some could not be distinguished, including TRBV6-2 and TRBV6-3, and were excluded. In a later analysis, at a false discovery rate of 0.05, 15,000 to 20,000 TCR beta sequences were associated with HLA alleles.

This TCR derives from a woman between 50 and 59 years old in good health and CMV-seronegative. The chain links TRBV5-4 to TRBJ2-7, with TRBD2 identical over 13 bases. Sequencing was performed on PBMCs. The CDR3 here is CASSLDAGLAGAGGLYF. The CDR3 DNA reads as TGTGCCAGCAGCTTGGACGCAGGACTAGCGGGGGCCGGGGGTCTGTACTTC.